This T cell receptor (beta chain) appears in the sequencing data of a study of T cell responses to AZD1222 COVID-19 vaccine. TCRdb's copy holds only in-frame clones and misses some; the assay was immunoSEQ multiplex PCR. Found here are roughly 120,000 clones, about 89% of them singletons; the top ten hold 7.5%. The CDR3 consists of 14 residues. V was cut by 11 bases and J by 3 bases, with 18 bases left in between. Germline-derived CDR1 and CDR2 are WNHNN and SYGVQD (reference sequence). V and J are TRBV10-1 and TRBJ2-3, with D perhaps assigned TRBD1 or TRBD2 (5 bases each). This material consisted of peripheral blood, taken on day 0 of AZD1222 vaccination. The sequence came from an adult in good health. Here the CDR3 reads CASAGSGTTDTQYF. The CDR3 DNA sequence: TGCGCCTCAGCCGGATCGGGGACGACAGATACGCAGTATTTT.